This T cell receptor beta chain was recovered during a study of blood T cell repertoires in COVID-19. V dropped 4 bases and J dropped 7; count of bases not matched to a gene: 3. The CDR3 length is 14 residues. Germline V gene data show CDR1 as SGHAT and CDR2 as FQNNGV. Libraries were prepared by immunoSEQ multiplex PCR; TCRdb keeps only in-frame clonotypes and omits some of them. The sample lists 65,000 to 90,000 clones, 86% seen once, with approximately 8% in the top ten. This rearrangement joins TRBV11-2 to TRBJ2-4; 11 bases agree with TRBD1. The clonotype comes from a man in his forties or fifties with active COVID-19. Sequencing was carried out using peripheral blood. CDR3 region: CASSSGTGGNIQYF. The CDR3 DNA follows: TGTGCCAGCAGCTCCGGGACAGGGGGGAACATTCAGTACTTC.